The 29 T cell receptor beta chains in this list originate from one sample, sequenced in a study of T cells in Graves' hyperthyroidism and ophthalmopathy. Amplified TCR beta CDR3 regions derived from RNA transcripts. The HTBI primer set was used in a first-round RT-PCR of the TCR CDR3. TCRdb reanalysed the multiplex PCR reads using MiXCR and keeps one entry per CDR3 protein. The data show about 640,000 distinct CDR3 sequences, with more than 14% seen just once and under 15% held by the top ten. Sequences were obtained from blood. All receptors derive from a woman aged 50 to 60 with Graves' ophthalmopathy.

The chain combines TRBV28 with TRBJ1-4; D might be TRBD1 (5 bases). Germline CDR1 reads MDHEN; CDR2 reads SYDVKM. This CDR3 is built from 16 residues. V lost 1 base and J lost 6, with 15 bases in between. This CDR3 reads CASSLSPGGEDEKLFF. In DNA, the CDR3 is TGTGCCAGCAGTTTATCCCCGGGAGGGGAGGATGAAAAACTGTTTTTT.

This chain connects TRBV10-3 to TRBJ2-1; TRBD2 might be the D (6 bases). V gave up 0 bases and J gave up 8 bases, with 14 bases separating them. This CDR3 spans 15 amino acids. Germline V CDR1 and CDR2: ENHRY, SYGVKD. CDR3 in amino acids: CAISESAGTGDEQFF. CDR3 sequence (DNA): TGTGCCATCAGTGAGTCTGCGGGAACGGGCGATGAGCAGTTCTTC.

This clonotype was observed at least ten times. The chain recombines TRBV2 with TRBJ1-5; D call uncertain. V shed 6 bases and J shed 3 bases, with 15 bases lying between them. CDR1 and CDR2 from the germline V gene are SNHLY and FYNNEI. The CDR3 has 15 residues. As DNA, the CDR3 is TGTGCCAGCAGACCAGAGGGATGGTACAATCAGCCCCAGCATTTT. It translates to CASRPEGWYNQPQHF. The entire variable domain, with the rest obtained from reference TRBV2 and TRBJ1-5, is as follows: EPEVTQTPSHQVTQMGQEVILRCVPISNHLYFYWYRQILGQKVEFLVSFYNNEISEKSEIFDDQFSVERPDGSNFTLKIRSTKLEDSAMYFCASRPEGWYNQPQHFGDGTRLSIL.

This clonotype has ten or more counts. The CDR3 reads CSVEKREDGYEQYF. In DNA form, the CDR3 reads TGCAGCGTGGAAAAGCGGGAGGACGGTTACGAGCAGTACTTC. The rearrangement uses TRBV29-1 and TRBJ2-7; the match to TRBD2 covers 9 bases. The CDR3 spans 14 residues. J was trimmed by 4 bases and V by 6 bases; bases with no gene match: 10. In germline, CDR1 is SQVTM, CDR2 ANQGSEA.

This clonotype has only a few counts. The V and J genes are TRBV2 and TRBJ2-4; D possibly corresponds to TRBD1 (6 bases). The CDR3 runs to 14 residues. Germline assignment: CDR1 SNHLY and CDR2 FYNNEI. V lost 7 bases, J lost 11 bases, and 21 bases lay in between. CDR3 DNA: TGTGCCAGCATCAGGGGCTCGGTTGAGGGCGTTCAGTACTTC. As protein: CASIRGSVEGVQYF. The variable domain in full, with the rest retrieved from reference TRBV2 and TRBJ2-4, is EPEVTQTPSHQVTQMGQEVILRCVPISNHLYFYWYRQILGQKVEFLVSFYNNEISEKSEIFDDQFSVERPDGSNFTLKIRSTKLEDSAMYFCASIRGSVEGVQYFGAGTRLSVL.

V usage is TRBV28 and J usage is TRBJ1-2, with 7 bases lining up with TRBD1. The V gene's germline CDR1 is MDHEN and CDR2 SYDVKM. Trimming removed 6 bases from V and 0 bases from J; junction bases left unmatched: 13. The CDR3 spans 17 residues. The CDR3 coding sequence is TGTGCCAGCAGCACCGGGACAGCCTTCTTTTCTAACTATGGCTACACCTTC. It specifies CASSTGTAFFSNYGYTF.

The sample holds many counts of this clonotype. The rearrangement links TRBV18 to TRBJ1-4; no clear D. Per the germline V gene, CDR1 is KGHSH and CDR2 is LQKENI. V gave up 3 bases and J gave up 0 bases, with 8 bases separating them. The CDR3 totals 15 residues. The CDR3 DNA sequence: TGTGCCAGCTCACCGTTACTCGCAACTAATGAAAAACTGTTTTTT. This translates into CASSPLLATNEKLFF.

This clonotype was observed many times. The CDR3 coding sequence is TGTGCCAGCAGCGCCCGGGACCAAGAGACCCAGTACTTC. Protein: CASSARDQETQYF. This chain joins TRBV2 and TRBJ2-5; no reliable D call. The CDR3 sequence is 13 residues long. Germline V gives CDR1 SNHLY, CDR2 FYNNEI. Trimming cost V 6 bases and J 0 bases, with 8 bases left between them.

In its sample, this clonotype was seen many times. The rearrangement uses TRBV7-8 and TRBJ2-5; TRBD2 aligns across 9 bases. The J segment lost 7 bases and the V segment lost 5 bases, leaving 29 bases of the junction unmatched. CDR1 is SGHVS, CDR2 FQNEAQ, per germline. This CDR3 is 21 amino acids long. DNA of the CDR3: TGTGCCAGCAGCCGCACTCGTCCGGGACTAGCTGCCGTGGGGGGTCCGGGGACCCAGTACTTC. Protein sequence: CASSRTRPGLAAVGGPGTQYF.

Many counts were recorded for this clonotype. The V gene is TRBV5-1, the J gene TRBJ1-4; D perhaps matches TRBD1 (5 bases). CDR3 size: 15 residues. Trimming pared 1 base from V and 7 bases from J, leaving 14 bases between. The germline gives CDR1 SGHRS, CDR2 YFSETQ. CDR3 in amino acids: CASSLSPGSGEKLFF. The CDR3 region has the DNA TGCGCCAGCAGCTTGAGCCCAGGGTCGGGTGAAAAACTGTTTTTT.

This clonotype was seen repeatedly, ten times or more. Here the CDR3 reads CASSQQGSYYTEAFF. As DNA, the CDR3 is TGTGCCAGCAGCCAACAAGGGTCGTACTACACTGAAGCTTTCTTT. This chain joins TRBV3-1 and TRBJ1-1; no definite D call. In germline, CDR1 is LGHDT, CDR2 YNNKEL (reference sequence). V was trimmed by 2 bases and J by 3 bases, leaving 13 bases between them. CDR3 length equals 15 residues.

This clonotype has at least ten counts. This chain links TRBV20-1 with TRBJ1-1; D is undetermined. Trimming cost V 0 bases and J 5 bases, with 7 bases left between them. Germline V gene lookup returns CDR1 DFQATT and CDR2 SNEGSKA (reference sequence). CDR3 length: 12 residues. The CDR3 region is CSARETKTEAFF. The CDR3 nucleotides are TGCAGTGCTAGAGAAACTAAGACTGAAGCTTTCTTT.

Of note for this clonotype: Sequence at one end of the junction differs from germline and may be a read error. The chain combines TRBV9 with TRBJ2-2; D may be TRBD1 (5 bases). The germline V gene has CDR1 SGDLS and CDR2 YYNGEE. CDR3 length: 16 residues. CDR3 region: CAGSVQGRRNTGELFF. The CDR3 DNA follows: TGTGCCGGCAGCGTTCAGGGCAGGCGTAACACCGGGGAGCTGTTTTTT.

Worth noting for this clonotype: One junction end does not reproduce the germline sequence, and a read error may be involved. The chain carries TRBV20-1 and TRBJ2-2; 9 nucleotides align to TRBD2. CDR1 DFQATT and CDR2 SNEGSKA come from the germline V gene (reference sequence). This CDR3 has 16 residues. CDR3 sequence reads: CGATGLANTNTGELFF. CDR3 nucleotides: TGCGGTGCTACCGGACTAGCGAATACGAACACCGGGGAGCTGTTTTTT.

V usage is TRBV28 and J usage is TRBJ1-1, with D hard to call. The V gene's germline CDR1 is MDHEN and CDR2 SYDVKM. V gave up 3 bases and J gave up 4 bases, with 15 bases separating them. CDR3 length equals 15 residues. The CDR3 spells CASSFIALRTTEAFF. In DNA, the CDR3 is TGTGCCAGCAGTTTCATCGCGCTCCGGACCACTGAAGCTTTCTTT.

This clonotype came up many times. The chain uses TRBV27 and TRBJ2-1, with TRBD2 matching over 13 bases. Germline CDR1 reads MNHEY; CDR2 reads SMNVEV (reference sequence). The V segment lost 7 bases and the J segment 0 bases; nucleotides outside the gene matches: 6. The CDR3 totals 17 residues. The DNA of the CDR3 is TGTGCCAGCACCGGGACTAGCGGGACTTTCTCCTACAATGAGCAGTTCTTC. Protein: CASTGTSGTFSYNEQFF.

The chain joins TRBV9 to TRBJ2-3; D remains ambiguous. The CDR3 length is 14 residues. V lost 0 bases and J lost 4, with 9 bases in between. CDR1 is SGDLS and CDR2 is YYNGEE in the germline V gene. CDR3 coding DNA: TGTGCCAGCAGCGTAGGCCTTTTTGCAGATACGCAGTATTTT. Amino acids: CASSVGLFADTQYF.

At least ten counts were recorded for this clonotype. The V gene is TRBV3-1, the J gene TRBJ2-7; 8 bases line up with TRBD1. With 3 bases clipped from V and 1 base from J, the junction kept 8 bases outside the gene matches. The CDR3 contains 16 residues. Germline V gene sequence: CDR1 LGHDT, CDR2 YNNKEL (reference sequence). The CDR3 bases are TGTGCCAGCAGCCACACAGGGGGAGGCCTATCCTACGAGCAGTACTTC. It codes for CASSHTGGGLSYEQYF.

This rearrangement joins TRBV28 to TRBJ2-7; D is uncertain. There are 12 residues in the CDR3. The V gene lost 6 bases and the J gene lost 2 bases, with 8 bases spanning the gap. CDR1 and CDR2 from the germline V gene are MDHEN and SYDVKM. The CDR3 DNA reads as TGTGCCAGCAGAGGGTCCCCCTACGAGCAGTACTTC. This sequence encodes CASRGSPYEQYF.

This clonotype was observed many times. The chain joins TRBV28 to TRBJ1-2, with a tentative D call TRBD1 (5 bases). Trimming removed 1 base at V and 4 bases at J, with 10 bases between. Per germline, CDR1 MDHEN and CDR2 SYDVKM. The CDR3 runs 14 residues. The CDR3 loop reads CASSLSQGTYGYTF. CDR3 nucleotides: TGTGCCAGCAGTTTATCCCAGGGTACCTATGGCTACACCTTC.

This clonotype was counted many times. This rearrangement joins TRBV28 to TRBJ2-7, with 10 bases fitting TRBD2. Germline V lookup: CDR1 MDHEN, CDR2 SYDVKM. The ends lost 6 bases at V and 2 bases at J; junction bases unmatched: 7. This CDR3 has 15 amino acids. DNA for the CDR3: TGTGCCAGCAGACCAACTAGCGGGGCGACCTACGAGCAGTACTTC. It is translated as CASRPTSGATYEQYF.

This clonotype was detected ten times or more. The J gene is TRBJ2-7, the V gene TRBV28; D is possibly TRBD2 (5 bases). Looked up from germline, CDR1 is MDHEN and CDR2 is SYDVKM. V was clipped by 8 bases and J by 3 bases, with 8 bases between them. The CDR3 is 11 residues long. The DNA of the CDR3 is TGTGCCAGCGGGAGTGTCTACGAGCAGTACTTC. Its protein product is CASGSVYEQYF.

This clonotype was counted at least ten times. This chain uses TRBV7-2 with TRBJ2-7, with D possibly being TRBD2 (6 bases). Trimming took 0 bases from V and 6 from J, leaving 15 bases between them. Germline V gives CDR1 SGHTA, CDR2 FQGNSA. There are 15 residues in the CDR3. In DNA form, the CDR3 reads TGTGCCAGCAGCTTAGCGCTGATGCAGGGAGGCGAGCAGTACTTC. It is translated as CASSLALMQGGEQYF.

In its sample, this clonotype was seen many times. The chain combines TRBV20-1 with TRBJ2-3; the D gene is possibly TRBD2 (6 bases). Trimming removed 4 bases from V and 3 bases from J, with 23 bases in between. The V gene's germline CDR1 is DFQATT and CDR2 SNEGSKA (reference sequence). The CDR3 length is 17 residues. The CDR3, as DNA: TGCAGTGCTACCCCCGGGGGAGGCAACCCAGTAACAGATACGCAGTATTTT. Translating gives CSATPGGGNPVTDTQYF.

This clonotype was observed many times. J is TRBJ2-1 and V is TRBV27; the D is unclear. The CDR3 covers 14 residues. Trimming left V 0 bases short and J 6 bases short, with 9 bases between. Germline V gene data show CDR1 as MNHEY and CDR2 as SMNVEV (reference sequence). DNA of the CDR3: TGTGCCAGCAGTTTATCGGGATTCCCCAATGAGCAGTTCTTC. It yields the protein CASSLSGFPNEQFF.

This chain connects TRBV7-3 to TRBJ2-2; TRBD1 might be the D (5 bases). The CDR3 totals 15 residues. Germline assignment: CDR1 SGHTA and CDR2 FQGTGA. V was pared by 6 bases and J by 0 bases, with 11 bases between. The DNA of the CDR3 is TGTGCCAGCAGTTACAGGAACGCGAACACCGGGGAGCTGTTTTTT. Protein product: CASSYRNANTGELFF. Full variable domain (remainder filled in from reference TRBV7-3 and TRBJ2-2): GAGVSQTPSNKVTEKGKYVELRCDPISGHTALYWYRQSLGQGPEFLIYFQGTGAADDSGLPNDRFFAVRPEGSVSTLKIQRTERGDSAVYLCASSYRNANTGELFFGEGSRLTVL.

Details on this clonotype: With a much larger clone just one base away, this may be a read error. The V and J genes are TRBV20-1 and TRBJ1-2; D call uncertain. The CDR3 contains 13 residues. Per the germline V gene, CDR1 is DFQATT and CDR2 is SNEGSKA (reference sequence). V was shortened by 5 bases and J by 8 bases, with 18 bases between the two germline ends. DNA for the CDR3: TGCAGTGCTCCTAGGATCGTGAGGAGGGGCTACACCTTC. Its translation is CSAPRIVRRGYTF.

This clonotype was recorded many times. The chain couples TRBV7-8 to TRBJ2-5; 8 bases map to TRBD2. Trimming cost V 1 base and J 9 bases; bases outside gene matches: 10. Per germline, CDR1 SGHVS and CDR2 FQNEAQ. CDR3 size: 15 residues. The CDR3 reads CASSLESSGSSPQYF. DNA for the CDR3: TGTGCCAGCAGCTTAGAATCTAGCGGGTCCTCGCCCCAGTACTTC. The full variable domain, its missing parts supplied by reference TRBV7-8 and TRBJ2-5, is GAGVSQSPRYKVAKRGQDVALRCDPISGHVSLFWYQQALGQGPEFLTYFQNEAQLDKSGLPSDRFFAERPEGSVSTLKIQRTQQEDSAVYLCASSLESSGSSPQYFGPGTRLLVL.

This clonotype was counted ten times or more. In DNA form, the CDR3 reads TGTGCCAGCAGTTTCGTTGAACCCTATGGCTACACCTTC. This translates into CASSFVEPYGYTF. This chain connects TRBV28 to TRBJ1-2; D call uncertain. Trimming left V 3 bases short and J 4 bases short, with 9 bases between. CDR1 MDHEN and CDR2 SYDVKM come from the germline V gene. This CDR3 contains 13 residues.